The 16 T cell receptor beta chains reported below all come from one sample, sequenced in a study of CD8 T cells in Susac syndrome. cDNA came from roughly 0.53 to 1 ug RNA primed by random hexamers. TCRdb ran MiXCR on the immunoSEQ multiplex PCR reads and lists one entry per CDR3 protein. The sample records around 160,000 distinct CDR3 sequences, approximately 94% being singletons. The sequenced sample consisted of CD4+ T cells from PBMCs. The source is a human donor with multiple sclerosis.

The chain joins TRBV5-4 to TRBJ2-2; 7 nucleotides match TRBD1. In germline, CDR1 is SGHNT, CDR2 YYREEE (reference sequence). The CDR3 extends over 14 amino acids. V shed 3 bases and J 4 bases; nucleotides not matched to a gene: 3. CDR3 in amino acids: CASSWDSFTGELFF. CDR3 bases: TGTGCCAGCAGCTGGGACAGCTTCACCGGGGAGCTGTTTTTT.

The CDR3 loop is CSALPHDQPHDTQYF. CDR3 nucleotide sequence: TGCAGTGCTCTCCCCCATGACCAGCCCCACGATACGCAGTATTTT. This chain uses TRBV20-1 with TRBJ2-3; no clear D. The V and J ends lost 5 bases and 6 bases respectively, with 21 bases between them. This CDR3 has 15 amino acids. Germline-derived CDR1 and CDR2 are DFQATT and SNEGSKA (reference sequence).

The rearrangement links TRBV30 to TRBJ2-6, with D perhaps TRBD1 (5 bases). The germline V gene encodes CDR1 GTSNPN and CDR2 SVGIG (reference sequence). V was cut by 4 bases and J by 8 bases, with 18 bases left in between. The CDR3 extends over 15 amino acids. The CDR3 DNA sequence: TGTGCCTGGAACGTGGGCAGGGCGGAACCCAACGTCCTGACTTTC. This encodes CAWNVGRAEPNVLTF.

V usage is TRBV12-5 and J usage is TRBJ1-1; D unresolved. CDR1 is LGHNT and CDR2 is FRNRAP in the germline V gene. Deletions cut 5 bases from V and 0 bases from J, with 10 bases between. This CDR3 has 14 amino acids. CDR3 DNA sequence: TGTGCTAGTGGTATTTCACCTATGAACACTGAAGCTTTCTTT. Protein sequence: CASGISPMNTEAFF.

This chain connects TRBV20-1 to TRBJ2-7; D may be TRBD2 (6 bases). The CDR3 runs 10 residues. The germline V gene has CDR1 DFQATT and CDR2 SNEGSKA (reference sequence). The CDR3 loop reads CSVRGYEQYF. The CDR3 DNA reads as TGCAGCGTTCGGGGGTACGAGCAGTACTTC.

This chain uses TRBV10-1 with TRBJ2-5, with TRBD1 matching 7 bases. The CDR3 runs 15 residues. Germline CDR1 WNHNN, CDR2 SYGVQD (reference sequence). V was clipped by 6 bases and J by 7 bases; unmatched bases: 14. The CDR3 coding sequence is TGCGCCAGCAGCACAGACAGGGACCTTCCGAGGACCCAGTACTTC. Translating gives CASSTDRDLPRTQYF.

The table lists this clonotype with a count of one. V and J are TRBV5-4 and TRBJ2-5; TRBD1 agrees at 7 bases. There are 14 residues in the CDR3. Trimming removed 5 bases from V and 5 bases from J; junction bases left unmatched: 9. Germline V lookup: CDR1 SGHNT, CDR2 YYREEE (reference sequence). The chain's CDR3 is CASSTGQVGETQYF. In DNA, the CDR3 is TGTGCCAGCAGTACTGGACAGGTTGGTGAGACCCAGTACTTC.

The CDR3 DNA is TGCAGCGTTGAAGATGGGCAGGCCAACTATGGCTACACCTTC. Amino acids: CSVEDGQANYGYTF. The chain is built from TRBV29-1 and TRBJ1-2; D remains ambiguous. Germline CDR1 and CDR2: SQVTM and ANQGSEA. V was clipped by 0 bases and J by 2 bases, with 10 bases between them. The CDR3 consists of 14 residues.

V is TRBV4-2 and J is TRBJ2-1; 8 bases map to TRBD2. Per germline, CDR1 LGHNA and CDR2 YNFKEQ. The CDR3 loop spans 18 amino acids. V lost 4 bases to trimming and J lost 1 base; unmatched junction nucleotides: 12. CDR3: CASSRSQAGVLSYNEQFF. The CDR3 DNA sequence: TGTGCCAGCAGCCGTTCCCAAGCGGGAGTTTTGTCCTACAATGAGCAGTTCTTC.

This clonotype turned up a few times. The chain has TRBV4-1 and TRBJ1-2; D gene ambiguous. The CDR3 totals 14 residues. CDR1 and CDR2 (germline): MGHRA, YSYEKL. V lost 0 bases and J lost 4, with 9 bases in between. The CDR3 DNA is TGCGCCAGCAGCCAAGAAGTTATAGGCTATGGCTACACCTTC. As protein: CASSQEVIGYGYTF.

This rearrangement joins TRBV30 to TRBJ2-7; D call uncertain. The CDR3 loop spans 12 amino acids. Trimming shortened V by 4 bases and J by 4 bases, and 11 bases separated the two germline ends. CDR1 is GTSNPN and CDR2 is SVGIG in the germline V gene (reference sequence). CDR3 region: CAWKDNKYEQYF. In DNA form, the CDR3 reads TGTGCCTGGAAGGATAACAAGTACGAGCAGTACTTC.

This rearrangement joins TRBV6-1 to TRBJ2-7; TRBD2 aligns across 11 bases. The germline V gene has CDR1 MNHNS and CDR2 SASEGT. V gave up 3 bases and J gave up 2 bases; unmatched junction bases: 9. This CDR3 has 17 residues. The CDR3 is CASSERLAGGLTYEQYF. DNA for the CDR3: TGTGCCAGCAGTGAGAGGCTAGCGGGAGGCTTGACCTACGAGCAGTACTTC.

This clonotype was observed once. The J gene is TRBJ2-3, the V gene TRBV10-3; 8 bases match TRBD1. Trimming at V came to 2 bases and at J to 4 bases, leaving 2 bases not matched to a gene. CDR1 and CDR2 from the germline V gene are ENHRY and SYGVKD. The CDR3 has 14 amino acids. CDR3 residues: CAISEQTGADTQYF. CDR3 nucleotide sequence: TGTGCCATCAGTGAGCAGACAGGGGCAGATACGCAGTATTTT.

This rearrangement joins TRBV30 to TRBJ2-3; TRBD2 matches 7 bases. The J segment lost 10 bases and the V segment lost 7 bases, leaving 11 bases of the junction unmatched. Germline V CDR1 and CDR2: GTSNPN, SVGIG (reference sequence). CDR3 length equals 12 residues. CDR3 region: CASTAGVRPQYF. In DNA, the CDR3 is TGTGCCTCCACCGCGGGAGTGCGGCCGCAGTATTTT. The whole variable domain, filled in from reference TRBV30 and TRBJ2-3, reads SQTIHQWPATLVQPVGSPLSLECTVEGTSNPNLYWYRQAAGRGLQLLFYSVGIGQISSEVPQNLSASRPQDRQFILSSKKLLLSDSGFYLCASTAGVRPQYFGPGTRLTVL.

As DNA, the CDR3 is TGTGCCATCAGTGAGTCGATCGCGAACAGTGGGAACACTGAAGCTTTCTTT. This gives the protein CAISESIANSGNTEAFF. The rearrangement links TRBV10-3 to TRBJ1-1, with no clear D. CDR3 length equals 17 residues. V was cut by 0 bases and J by 1 base, with 15 bases left in between. CDR1 is ENHRY and CDR2 is SYGVKD in the germline V gene.

This chain joins TRBV29-1 and TRBJ2-3; 8 positions match TRBD1. CDR1 and CDR2 (germline): SQVTM, ANQGSEA. The junction had 10 bases not matched to a gene; V was cut back by 7 bases and J by 4 bases. CDR3 size: 14 residues. CDR3 sequence reads: CSASQGEVADTQYF. In nucleotides, the CDR3 is TGCAGCGCCTCACAGGGGGAGGTGGCAGATACGCAGTATTTT.